The TCR beta chain described here comes from a study of prognosis after radiotherapy for stage I lung cancer. General observations from the study: Metastatic and non-metastatic patients reportedly diverged in TRBV and TRBJ gene usage.

Concerning this clonotype: The antigen is undetermined.

Template was genomic DNA; TCR beta CDR3 amplified in two multiplex PCR rounds. First-round PCR used primers specific to each TRBV and TRBJ gene. TCRdb processed the multiplex PCR reads anew with MiXCR; each CDR3 protein has one entry. This sample has 25,000 to 30,000 distinct CDR3 sequences, with approximately 38% found just once. Trimming took off 2 bases at V and 2 bases at J, with 10 bases between the two ends. Germline V gene data show CDR1 as GTSNPN and CDR2 as SVGIG (reference sequence). The CDR3 length is 13 residues. The sequence was collected from a donor aged 50 or older with non-small cell lung cancer. The V and J genes are TRBV30 and TRBJ2-7; maybe TRBD2 (5 bases). The sequenced sample was PBMCs, obtained before or after stereotactic body radiation therapy (not recorded which). The CDR3 sequence is CAWSPTGTYEQYF. The DNA for the CDR3 is TGTGCCTGGAGTCCGACCGGGACCTACGAGCAGTACTTC.